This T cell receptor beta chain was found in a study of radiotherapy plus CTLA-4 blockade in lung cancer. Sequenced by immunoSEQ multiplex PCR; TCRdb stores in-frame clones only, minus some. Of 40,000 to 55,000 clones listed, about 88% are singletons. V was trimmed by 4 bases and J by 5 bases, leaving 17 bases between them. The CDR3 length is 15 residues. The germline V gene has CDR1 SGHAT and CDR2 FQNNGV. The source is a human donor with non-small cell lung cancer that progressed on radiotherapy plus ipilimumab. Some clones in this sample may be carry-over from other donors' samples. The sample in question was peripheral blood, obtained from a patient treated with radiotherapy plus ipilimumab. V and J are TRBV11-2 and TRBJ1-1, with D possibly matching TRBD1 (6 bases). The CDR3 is CASSSMTGPRTEAFF. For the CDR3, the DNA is TGTGCCAGCAGCTCGATGACAGGCCCTAGGACTGAAGCTTTCTTT.